This T cell receptor beta chain was profiled in a study of blood T cell repertoires in COVID-19. Germline assignment: CDR1 LGHDT and CDR2 YNNKEL (reference sequence). The length of the CDR3 is 14 residues. With 1 base clipped from V and 7 bases from J, the junction kept 6 bases outside the gene matches. Some clones are missing from TCRdb's copy, which holds only in-frame ones; the method was immunoSEQ multiplex PCR. This table holds 160,000 or so clones, 80% to 90% found once. This sequence originates from a man between 60 and 70 years old with acute or convalescent COVID-19. What was sequenced was peripheral blood. V usage is TRBV3-1 (or the pseudogene TRBV3-2) and J usage is TRBJ1-2; 7 bases align to TRBD1. CDR3 amino acids: CASSQGQGGGGYTF. In nucleotides, the CDR3 is TGTGCCAGCAGCCAAGGACAGGGCGGTGGTGGCTACACCTTC.